Sequencing of this T cell receptor (beta chain) was carried out in a study of beta chain features in type 1 diabetes. Between the trimmed V and J ends, which lost 3 bases and 6 bases, there was a span of 6 bases. The germline gives CDR1 MNHEY, CDR2 SMNVEV (reference sequence). This CDR3 is 12 amino acids long. Investigators reverse transcribed all isolated RNA, so they sequenced expressed TCRB transcripts. Assay used: immunoSEQ multiplex PCR; TCRdb lists only in-frame clones, some missing. The table lists under 250,000 clones, 13% to 15% of them singletons. General observations from the study: High-TCR-expressing cells could be over-represented by cDNA sequencing.

Concerning this clone: As yet, its antigen is unknown.

The source material was naive CD4+ T cells from blood. The sequence came from a woman aged 40 to 55 in good health. This sequence joins TRBV27 and TRBJ1-5; D remains unclear. CDR3 DNA: TGTGCCAGCAGTTTCTTCGGTCAGCCCCAGCATTTT. This translates into CASSFFGQPQHF.